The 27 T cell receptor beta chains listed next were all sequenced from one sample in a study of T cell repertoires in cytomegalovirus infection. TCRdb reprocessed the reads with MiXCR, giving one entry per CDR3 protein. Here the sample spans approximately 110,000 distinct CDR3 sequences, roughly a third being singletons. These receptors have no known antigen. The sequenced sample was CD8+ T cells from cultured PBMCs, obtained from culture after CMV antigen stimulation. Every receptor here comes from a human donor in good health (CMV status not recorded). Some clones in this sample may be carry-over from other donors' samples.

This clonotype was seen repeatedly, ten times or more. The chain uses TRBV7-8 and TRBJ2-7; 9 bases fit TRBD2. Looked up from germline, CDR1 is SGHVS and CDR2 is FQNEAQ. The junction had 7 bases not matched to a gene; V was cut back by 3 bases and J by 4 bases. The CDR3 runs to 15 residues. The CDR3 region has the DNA TGTGCCAGCAGCTTGGACCCGACTAGCGGTTACGAGCAGTACTTC. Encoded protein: CASSLDPTSGYEQYF.

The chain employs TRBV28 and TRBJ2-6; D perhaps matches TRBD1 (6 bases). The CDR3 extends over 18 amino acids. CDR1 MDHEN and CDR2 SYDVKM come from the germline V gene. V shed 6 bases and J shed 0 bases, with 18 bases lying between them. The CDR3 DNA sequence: TGTGCCAGCAGGACCACAGGGACCAGTTACTCTGGGGCCAACGTCCTGACTTTC. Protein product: CASRTTGTSYSGANVLTF.

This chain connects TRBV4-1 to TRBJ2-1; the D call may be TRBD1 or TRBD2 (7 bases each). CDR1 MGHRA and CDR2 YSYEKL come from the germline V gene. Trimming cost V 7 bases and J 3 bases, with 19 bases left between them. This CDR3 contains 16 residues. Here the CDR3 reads CASTTSGGGGYNEQFF. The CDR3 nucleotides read TGCGCCAGCACCACATCAGGGGGGGGGGGCTACAATGAGCAGTTCTTC.

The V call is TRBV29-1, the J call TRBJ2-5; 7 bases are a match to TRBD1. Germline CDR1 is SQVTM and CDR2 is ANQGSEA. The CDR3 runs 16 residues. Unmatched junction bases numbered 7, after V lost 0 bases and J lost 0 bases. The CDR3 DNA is TGCAGCGTTGAAGATTGGACCAGGGGGTACCAAGAGACCCAGTACTTC. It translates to CSVEDWTRGYQETQYF.

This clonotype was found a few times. The CDR3 here is CASSYSNGDTQYF. The DNA for the CDR3 is TGTGCCAGCAGTTACTCGAACGGAGATACGCAGTATTTT. The chain combines TRBV6-5 with TRBJ2-3; D uncertain. Germline V gene data show CDR1 as MNHEY and CDR2 as SVGAGI. V gave up 0 bases and J gave up 5 bases, with 6 bases separating them. The CDR3 sequence is 13 residues long.

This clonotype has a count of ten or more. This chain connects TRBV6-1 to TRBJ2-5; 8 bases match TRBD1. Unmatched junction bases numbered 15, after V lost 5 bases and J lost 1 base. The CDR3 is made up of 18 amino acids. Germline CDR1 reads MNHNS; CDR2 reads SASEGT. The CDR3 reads CASSTPPSGRGLQETQYF. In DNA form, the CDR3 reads TGTGCCAGCAGTACCCCCCCGAGTGGCAGGGGGCTCCAAGAGACCCAGTACTTC.

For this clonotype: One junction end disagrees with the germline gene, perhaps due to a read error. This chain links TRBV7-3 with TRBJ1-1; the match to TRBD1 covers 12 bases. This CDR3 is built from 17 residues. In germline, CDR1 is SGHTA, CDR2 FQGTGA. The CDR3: CASSLTGTGGSNTEALF. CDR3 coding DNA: TGTGCCAGCAGCTTAACGGGGACAGGGGGCTCAAACACTGAAGCTCTCTTT.

CDR3 sequence reads: CASSRGRAGGSYEQYF. The CDR3 region has the DNA TGTGCCAGCAGCAGGGGGCGGGCGGGGGGATCCTACGAGCAGTACTTC. The chain employs TRBV7-6 and TRBJ2-7, with D maybe TRBD2 (8 bases). With 5 bases removed from V and 1 base from J, the gap between germline ends came to 18 bases. Germline lookup yields CDR1 SGHVS and CDR2 FNYEAQ. The CDR3 is made up of 16 amino acids.

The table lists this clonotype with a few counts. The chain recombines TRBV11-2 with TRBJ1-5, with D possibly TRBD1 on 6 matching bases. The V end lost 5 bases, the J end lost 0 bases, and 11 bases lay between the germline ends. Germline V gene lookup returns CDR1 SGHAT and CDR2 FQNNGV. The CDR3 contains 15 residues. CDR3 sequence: CASSLGRGSNQPQHF. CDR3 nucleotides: TGTGCCAGCAGCCTCGGCAGGGGTAGCAATCAGCCCCAGCATTTT.

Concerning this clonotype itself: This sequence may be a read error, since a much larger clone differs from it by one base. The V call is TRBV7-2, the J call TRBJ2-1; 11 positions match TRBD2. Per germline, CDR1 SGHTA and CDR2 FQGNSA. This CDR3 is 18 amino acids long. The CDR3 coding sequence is TGTGCCAGCAGCTTATTCATACTAGCGGGGGAATTTTACAATGATCAGTTCTTC. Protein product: CASSLFILAGEFYNDQFF.

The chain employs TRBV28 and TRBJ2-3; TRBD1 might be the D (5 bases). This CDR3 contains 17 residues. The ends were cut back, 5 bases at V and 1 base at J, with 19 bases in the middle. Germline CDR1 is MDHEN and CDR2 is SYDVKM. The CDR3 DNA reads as TGTGCCAGCAGTCTACTATCTATTTTAGGGGGCACAGATACGCAGTATTTT. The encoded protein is CASSLLSILGGTDTQYF.

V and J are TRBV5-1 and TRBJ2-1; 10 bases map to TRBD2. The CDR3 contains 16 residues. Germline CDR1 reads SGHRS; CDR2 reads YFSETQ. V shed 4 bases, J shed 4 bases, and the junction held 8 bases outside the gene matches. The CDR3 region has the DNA TGCGCCAGCAGCCCCGGGCTAGCGGGAGATTACAATGAGCAGTTCTTC. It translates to CASSPGLAGDYNEQFF. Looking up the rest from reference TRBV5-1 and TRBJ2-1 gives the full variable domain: KAGVTQTPRYLIKTRGQQVTLSCSPISGHRSVSWYQQTPGQGLQFLFEYFSETQRNKGNFPGRFSGRQFSNSRSEMNVSTLELGDSALYLCASSPGLAGDYNEQFFGPGTRLTVL.

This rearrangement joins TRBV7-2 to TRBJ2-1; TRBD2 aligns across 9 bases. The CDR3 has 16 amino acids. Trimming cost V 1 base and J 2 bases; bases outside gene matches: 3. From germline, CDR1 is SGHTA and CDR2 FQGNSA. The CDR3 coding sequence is TGTGCCAGCAGCTTAGAGGGCGGGGGGGCCTACAATGAGCAGTTCTTC. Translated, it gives CASSLEGGGAYNEQFF. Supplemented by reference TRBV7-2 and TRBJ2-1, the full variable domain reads GAGVSQSPSNKVTEKGKDVELRCDPISGHTALYWYRQSLGQGLEFLIYFQGNSAPDKSGLPSDRFSAERTGGSVSTLTIQRTQQEDSAVYLCASSLEGGGAYNEQFFGPGTRLTVL.

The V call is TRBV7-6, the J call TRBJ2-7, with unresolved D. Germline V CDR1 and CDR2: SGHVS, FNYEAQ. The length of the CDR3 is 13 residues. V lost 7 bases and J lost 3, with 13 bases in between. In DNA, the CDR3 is TGTGCCAGCACCCCGTTTCTCGGCTACGAGCAGTACTTC. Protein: CASTPFLGYEQYF.

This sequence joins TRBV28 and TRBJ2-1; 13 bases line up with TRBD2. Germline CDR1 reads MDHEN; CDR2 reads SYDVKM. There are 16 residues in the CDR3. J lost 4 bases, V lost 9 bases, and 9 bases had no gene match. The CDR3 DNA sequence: TGTGCCAGTACTCCGGCGGGACTAGCGGGATACAATGAGCAGTTCTTC. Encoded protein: CASTPAGLAGYNEQFF. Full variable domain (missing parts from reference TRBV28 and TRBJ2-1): DVKVTQSSRYLVKRTGEKVFLECVQDMDHENMFWYRQDPGLGLRLIYFSYDVKMKEKGDIPEGYSVSREKKERFSLILESASTNQTSMYLCASTPAGLAGYNEQFFGPGTRLTVL.

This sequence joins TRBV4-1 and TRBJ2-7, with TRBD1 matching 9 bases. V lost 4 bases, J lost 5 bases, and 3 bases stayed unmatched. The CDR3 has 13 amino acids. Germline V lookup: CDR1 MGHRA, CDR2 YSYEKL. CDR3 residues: CASSRDREHEQYF. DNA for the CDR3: TGCGCCAGCAGCCGGGACAGGGAACACGAGCAGTACTTC.

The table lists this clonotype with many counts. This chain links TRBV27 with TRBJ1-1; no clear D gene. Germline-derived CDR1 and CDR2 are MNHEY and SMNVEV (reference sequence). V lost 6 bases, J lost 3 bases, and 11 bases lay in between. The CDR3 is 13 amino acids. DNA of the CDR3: TGTGCCAGCAGCCAAGAGGTATACACTGAAGCTTTCTTT. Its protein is CASSQEVYTEAFF.

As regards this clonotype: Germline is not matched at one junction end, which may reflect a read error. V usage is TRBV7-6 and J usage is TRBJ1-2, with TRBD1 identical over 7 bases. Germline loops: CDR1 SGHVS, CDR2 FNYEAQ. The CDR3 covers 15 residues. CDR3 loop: CASNLAIGQAYGYTF. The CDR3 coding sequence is TGTGCCAGCAACTTAGCCATCGGACAGGCCTATGGCTACACCTTC.

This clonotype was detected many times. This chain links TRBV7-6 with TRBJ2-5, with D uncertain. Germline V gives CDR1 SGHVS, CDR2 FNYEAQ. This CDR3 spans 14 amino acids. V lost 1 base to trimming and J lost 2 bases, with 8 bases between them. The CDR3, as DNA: TGTGCCAGCAGCTTAGAGCCAGGACAAGAGACCCAGTACTTC. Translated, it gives CASSLEPGQETQYF.

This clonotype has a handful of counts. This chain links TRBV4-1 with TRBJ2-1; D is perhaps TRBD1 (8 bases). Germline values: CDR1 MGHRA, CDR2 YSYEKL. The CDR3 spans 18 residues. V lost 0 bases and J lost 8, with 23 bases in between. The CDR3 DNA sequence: TGCGCCAGCAGCCAAGAGGGGGGGCAGGGGGCTTTCCTCGATGAGCAGTTCTTC. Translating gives CASSQEGGQGAFLDEQFF.

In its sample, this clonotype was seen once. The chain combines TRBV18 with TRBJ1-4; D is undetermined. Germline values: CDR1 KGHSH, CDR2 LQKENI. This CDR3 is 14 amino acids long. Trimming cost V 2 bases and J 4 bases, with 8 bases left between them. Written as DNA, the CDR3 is TGTGCCAGCTCACCAGGGCAGTATAATGAAAAACTGTTTTTT. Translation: CASSPGQYNEKLFF.

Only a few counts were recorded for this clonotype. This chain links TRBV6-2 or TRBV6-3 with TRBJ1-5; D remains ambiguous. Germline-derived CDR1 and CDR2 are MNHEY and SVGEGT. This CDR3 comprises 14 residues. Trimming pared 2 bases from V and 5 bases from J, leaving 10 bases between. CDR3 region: CASSYPAEHQPQHF. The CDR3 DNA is TGTGCCAGCAGTTACCCTGCGGAGCATCAGCCCCAGCATTTT.

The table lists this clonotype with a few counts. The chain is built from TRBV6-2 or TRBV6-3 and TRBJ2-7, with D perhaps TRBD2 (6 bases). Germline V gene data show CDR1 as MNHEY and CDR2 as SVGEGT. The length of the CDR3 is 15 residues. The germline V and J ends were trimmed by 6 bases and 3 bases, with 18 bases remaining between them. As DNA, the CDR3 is TGTGCCAGCAGACCAAGGTGGGGGGAGAGCTACGAGCAGTACTTC. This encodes CASRPRWGESYEQYF.

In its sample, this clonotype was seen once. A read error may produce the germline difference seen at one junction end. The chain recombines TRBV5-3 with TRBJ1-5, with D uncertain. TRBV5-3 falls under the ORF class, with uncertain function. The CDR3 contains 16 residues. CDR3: CASSLAGVNSNQPQHF. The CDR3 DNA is TGTGCCAGCAGCTTGGCGGGAGTTAACAGCAATCAGCCCCAGCATTTT.

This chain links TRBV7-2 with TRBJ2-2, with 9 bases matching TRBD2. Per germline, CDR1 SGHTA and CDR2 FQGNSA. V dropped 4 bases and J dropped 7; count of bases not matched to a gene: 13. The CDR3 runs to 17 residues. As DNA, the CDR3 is TGTGCCAGCAGCTCCGTGAAGGGGGGCGGGGGGGGCGGGGAGCTGTTTTTT. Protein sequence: CASSSVKGGGGGGELFF.

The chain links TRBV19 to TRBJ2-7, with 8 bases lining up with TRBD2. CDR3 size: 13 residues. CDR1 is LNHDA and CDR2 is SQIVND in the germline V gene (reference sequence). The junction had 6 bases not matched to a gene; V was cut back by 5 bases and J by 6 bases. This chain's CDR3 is CASSFGTRSEQYF. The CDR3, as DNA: TGTGCCAGTAGTTTCGGGACTAGGTCCGAGCAGTACTTC.

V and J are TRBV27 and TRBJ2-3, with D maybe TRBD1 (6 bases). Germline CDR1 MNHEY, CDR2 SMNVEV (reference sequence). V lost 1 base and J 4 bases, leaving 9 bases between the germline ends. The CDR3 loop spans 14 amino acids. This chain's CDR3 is CASSLYGGADTQYF. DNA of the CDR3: TGTGCCAGCAGTTTATATGGGGGCGCAGATACGCAGTATTTT.